Following are 25 T cell receptor beta chains from one sample sequenced in a study of T cells in Graves' hyperthyroidism and ophthalmopathy. The investigators amplified TCR beta CDR3 regions from RNA transcripts. When the TCR CDR3 underwent first-round RT-PCR, the HTBI primer set was used. Each CDR3 protein gets one entry after TCRdb re-called the multiplex PCR reads with MiXCR. The repertoire holds hundreds of thousands of distinct CDR3 sequences, with over 12% as singletons. The sample consisted of blood. The receptors were sampled from a man aged 18-30 years with Graves' ophthalmopathy.

In its sample, this clonotype was seen many times. The chain uses TRBV12-3 or TRBV12-4 and TRBJ2-5; 10 bases map to TRBD1. Trimming took 6 bases from V and 4 from J; bases not matched to a gene: 8. This CDR3 is built from 15 residues. Here the CDR3 reads CASRAGQGDGETQYF. The DNA of the CDR3 is TGTGCCAGCAGAGCAGGACAGGGGGACGGAGAGACCCAGTACTTC.

This clonotype was recorded at least ten times. The V call is TRBV7-8, the J call TRBJ1-5; D not certain. Germline-derived CDR1 and CDR2 are SGHVS and FQNEAQ. Trimming cost V 1 base and J 0 bases, with 4 bases left between them. The CDR3 is 14 residues long. Here the CDR3 reads CASSLGVSNQPQHF. The DNA for the CDR3 is TGTGCCAGCAGCTTAGGGGTTAGCAATCAGCCCCAGCATTTT.

This clonotype came up many times. J is TRBJ2-3 and V is TRBV3-1; D unclear. CDR3 length: 14 amino acids. The germline V gene has CDR1 LGHDT and CDR2 YNNKEL (reference sequence). Between the trimmed V and J ends, which lost 3 bases and 2 bases, there was a span of 9 bases. The CDR3 sequence is CASSQMGSTDTQYF. CDR3 sequence (DNA): TGTGCCAGCAGCCAGATGGGCTCCACAGATACGCAGTATTTT.

This clonotype came up many times. The chain joins TRBV7-9 to TRBJ2-2; D tentatively fits TRBD1 or TRBD2 (5 bases each). Germline V CDR1 and CDR2: SEHNR, FQNEAQ (reference sequence). The CDR3 runs to 15 residues. The V end was cut by 5 bases, the J end by 7 bases, with 17 bases between. CDR3 nucleotide sequence: TGTGCCAGCAGCCCCCGCGACTATCAGGGCGGGGAGCTGTTTTTT. Translation gives CASSPRDYQGGELFF.

This clonotype has just a few counts. This rearrangement joins TRBV18 to TRBJ1-1; D is undetermined. This CDR3 has 14 amino acids. Germline assignment: CDR1 KGHSH and CDR2 LQKENI. V was pared by 6 bases and J by 0 bases, with 11 bases between. CDR3 region: CASSKGFLNTEAFF. The CDR3 nucleotides are TGTGCCAGCTCTAAAGGGTTTTTGAACACTGAAGCTTTCTTT.

V is TRBV18 and J is TRBJ2-3, with no clear D. V shed 2 bases and J shed 1 base, with 10 bases lying between them. The V gene's germline CDR1 is KGHSH and CDR2 LQKENI. This CDR3 is built from 15 residues. The CDR3 loop is CASSPGVRGTDTQYF. The CDR3 DNA reads TGTGCCAGCTCACCAGGTGTCCGCGGCACAGATACGCAGTATTTT. The variable domain in full, with the rest retrieved from reference TRBV18 and TRBJ2-3, is NAGVMQNPRHLVRRRGQEARLRCSPMKGHSHVYWYRQLPEEGLKFMVYLQKENIIDESGMPKERFSAEFPKEGPSILRIQQVVRGDSAAYFCASSPGVRGTDTQYFGPGTRLTVL.

This clonotype has a handful of counts. The CDR3 reads CASRPDDRGPNEKLFF. The CDR3 DNA is TGTGCCAGCAGACCAGACGACAGGGGCCCTAATGAAAAACTGTTTTTT. This sequence joins TRBV5-6 and TRBJ1-4; 8 bases are a match to TRBD1. The CDR3 covers 16 residues. CDR1 and CDR2 from the germline V gene are SGHDT and YYEEEE. J gave up 3 bases and V 5 bases, and 9 bases lay outside the gene matches.

The table lists this clonotype with many counts. The chain has TRBV6-1 and TRBJ1-5; 10 bases line up with TRBD1. Germline loops: CDR1 MNHNS, CDR2 SASEGT. CDR3 size: 15 residues. After removal of 7 bases from V and 5 bases from J, the junction contained 8 bases not matched to a gene. In nucleotides, the CDR3 is TGTGCCAGCACACAAAGTGGGACAGGGGATCAGCCCCAGCATTTT. Its protein product is CASTQSGTGDQPQHF.

This clonotype was counted many times. The V and J genes are TRBV2 and TRBJ1-5, with D possibly TRBD1 on 6 matching bases. The CDR3 totals 15 residues. Per germline, CDR1 SNHLY and CDR2 FYNNEI. Trimming took off 6 bases at V and 1 base at J, with 13 bases between the two ends. The CDR3 region is CASSAQGGSNQPQHF. The CDR3, as DNA: TGTGCCAGCAGCGCACAGGGAGGGAGCAATCAGCCCCAGCATTTT.

This clonotype was observed a handful of times. A much more abundant neighbour one base away suggests this may be a read error. V is TRBV19 and J is TRBJ1-6; TRBD1 matches at 7 bases. The CDR3 contains 14 residues. V lost 7 bases to trimming and J lost 5 bases; unmatched junction nucleotides: 5. CDR1 and CDR2 (germline): LNHDA, SQIVND (reference sequence). The CDR3 here is CASNPGQNNSPLHF. The CDR3 coding sequence is TGTGCCAGTAATCCGGGACAGAATAATTCACCCCTCCACTTT.

This clonotype came up many times. The chain is built from TRBV7-2 and TRBJ1-5; D is uncertain. Germline-derived CDR1 and CDR2 are SGHTA and FQGNSA. The CDR3 extends over 14 amino acids. V was cut by 0 bases and J by 6 bases, with 9 bases left in between. Written as DNA, the CDR3 is TGTGCCAGCAGCTTAGCTGGCAGCTCTCAGCCCCAGCATTTT. Translating gives CASSLAGSSQPQHF. The whole variable domain, remainder taken from reference TRBV7-2 and TRBJ1-5, is GAGVSQSPSNKVTEKGKDVELRCDPISGHTALYWYRQSLGQGLEFLIYFQGNSAPDKSGLPSDRFSAERTGGSVSTLTIQRTQQEDSAVYLCASSLAGSSQPQHFGDGTRLSIL.

This clonotype showed up just a few times. V is TRBV30 and J is TRBJ1-5, with TRBD1 matching over 9 bases. The V and J ends lost 3 bases and 5 bases, in that order; junction bases with no gene match: 2. This CDR3 spans 13 amino acids. Germline V lookup: CDR1 GTSNPN, CDR2 SVGIG (reference sequence). The CDR3 region is CAWSGTGYQPQHF. CDR3 DNA: TGTGCCTGGAGCGGGACAGGGTATCAGCCCCAGCATTTT. Full variable domain (missing parts from reference TRBV30 and TRBJ1-5): SQTIHQWPATLVQPVGSPLSLECTVEGTSNPNLYWYRQAAGRGLQLLFYSVGIGQISSEVPQNLSASRPQDRQFILSSKKLLLSDSGFYLCAWSGTGYQPQHFGDGTRLSIL.

This rearrangement joins TRBV11-1 to TRBJ2-1, with no clear D. The CDR3 extends over 14 amino acids. Trimming removed 3 bases at V and 4 bases at J, with 10 bases between. The germline gives CDR1 SGHAT, CDR2 FQDESV (reference sequence). The CDR3 sequence: CASSLVQPYNEQFF. In nucleotides, the CDR3 is TGTGCCAGCAGCTTGGTACAGCCTTACAATGAGCAGTTCTTC.

The chain is built from TRBV19 and TRBJ2-3; 7 nucleotides line up with TRBD1. The CDR3 has 15 residues. The J segment lost 4 bases and the V segment lost 5 bases, leaving 9 bases of the junction unmatched. CDR1 is LNHDA and CDR2 is SQIVND in the germline V gene (reference sequence). CDR3 sequence (DNA): TGTGCCAGTAGTCAGACAGGGTATGTCTCAGATACGCAGTATTTT. As protein: CASSQTGYVSDTQYF.

This clonotype has at least ten counts. V gene TRBV5-1 combines with J gene TRBJ2-7; 9 positions agree with TRBD1. Unmatched junction bases numbered 3, after V lost 2 bases and J lost 9 bases. CDR3 length equals 12 residues. Germline CDR1 SGHRS, CDR2 YFSETQ. This CDR3 is CASSLGTGWQYF. In DNA, the CDR3 is TGCGCCAGCAGCTTAGGGACAGGGTGGCAGTACTTC.

The CDR3 DNA reads as TGCGCCAGCAGCTTCGCTAGACGCACAGATACGCAGTATTTT. Protein product: CASSFARRTDTQYF. The V call is TRBV5-1, the J call TRBJ2-3, with unresolved D. The CDR3 sequence is 14 residues long. The V end was cut by 2 bases, the J end by 1 base, with 8 bases between. Germline values: CDR1 SGHRS, CDR2 YFSETQ.

The chain is built from TRBV12-3 or TRBV12-4 and TRBJ2-7; D perhaps matches TRBD1 (6 bases). The CDR3 covers 15 residues. V lost 6 bases and J lost 0, with 15 bases in between. Here the CDR3 DNA reads TGTGCCAGCAGGACGGACAGTCTTTACTCCTACGAGCAGTACTTC. Translated, it gives CASRTDSLYSYEQYF.

This clonotype has only a few counts. The chain couples TRBV4-1 to TRBJ1-5; a weak D match, TRBD1 (6 bases). The CDR3 runs to 15 residues. The germline V gene encodes CDR1 MGHRA and CDR2 YSYEKL. With 0 bases removed from V and 7 bases from J, the gap between germline ends came to 13 bases. The chain's CDR3 is CASSQDPGVNQPQHF. Here the CDR3 DNA reads TGCGCCAGCAGCCAAGATCCAGGGGTGAACCAGCCCCAGCATTTT.

The chain uses TRBV5-6 and TRBJ2-7; D is uncertain. Trimming removed 5 bases at V and 1 base at J, with 7 bases between. CDR3 size: 12 residues. The V gene's germline CDR1 is SGHDT and CDR2 YYEEEE. Here the CDR3 reads CASRRLSYEQYF. Here the CDR3 DNA reads TGTGCCAGCAGGCGGTTGTCCTACGAGCAGTACTTC.

This clonotype was counted many times. The chain combines TRBV3-1 with TRBJ1-1; no reliable D call. Trimming cost V 4 bases and J 2 bases, with 14 bases left between them. The germline CDR1 and CDR2 sequences are LGHDT and YNNKEL (reference sequence). The CDR3 has 15 residues. CDR3 protein: CASSLIWGANTEAFF. As DNA, the CDR3 is TGTGCCAGCAGCCTCATTTGGGGTGCAAACACTGAAGCTTTCTTT.

This clonotype was seen repeatedly, ten times or more. The V and J genes are TRBV5-1 and TRBJ2-4, with D tentatively TRBD1 or TRBD2 (6 bases each). V lost 4 bases and J 3 bases, leaving 11 bases between the germline ends. CDR1 and CDR2 (germline): SGHRS, YFSETQ. The CDR3 spans 14 residues. Here the CDR3 reads CASSEGGFKNIQYF. The CDR3 bases are TGCGCCAGCAGCGAGGGGGGTTTCAAAAACATTCAGTACTTC. The full variable domain, its missing parts supplied by reference TRBV5-1 and TRBJ2-4, is KAGVTQTPRYLIKTRGQQVTLSCSPISGHRSVSWYQQTPGQGLQFLFEYFSETQRNKGNFPGRFSGRQFSNSRSEMNVSTLELGDSALYLCASSEGGFKNIQYFGAGTRLSVL.

This clonotype turned up a few times. The rearrangement joins TRBV5-1 to TRBJ1-1; TRBD1 matches at 9 bases. CDR1 and CDR2 from the germline V gene are SGHRS and YFSETQ. The CDR3 runs 18 residues. The ends lost 0 bases at V and 2 bases at J; junction bases unmatched: 11. The DNA of the CDR3 is TGCGCCAGCAGCTTGGTTTGGGGACAGGGTAGCGGCAACACTGAAGCTTTCTTT. Its translation is CASSLVWGQGSGNTEAFF. Using reference TRBV5-1 and TRBJ1-1 for the parts outside the CDR3, the full variable domain is KAGVTQTPRYLIKTRGQQVTLSCSPISGHRSVSWYQQTPGQGLQFLFEYFSETQRNKGNFPGRFSGRQFSNSRSEMNVSTLELGDSALYLCASSLVWGQGSGNTEAFFGQGTRLTVV.

This clonotype was observed a handful of times. The rearrangement joins TRBV7-6 to TRBJ2-1, with 8 bases that match TRBD2. The CDR3 is made up of 17 amino acids. CDR1 and CDR2 from the germline V gene are SGHVS and FNYEAQ. The V segment lost 4 bases and the J segment 4 bases; nucleotides outside the gene matches: 12. For the CDR3, the DNA is TGTGCCAGCAGCTCGTCCCCCGGTGCTAGCGGGTACAATGAGCAGTTCTTC. The encoded protein is CASSSSPGASGYNEQFF.

Of note for this clonotype: A much larger clone differs from this one at a single base, so this may be a read error. The V call is TRBV6-1, the J call TRBJ2-1; TRBD2 aligns across 8 bases. This CDR3 comprises 15 residues. Trimming took 7 bases from V and 10 from J; bases not matched to a gene: 15. The germline V gene encodes CDR1 MNHNS and CDR2 SASEGT. The CDR3 protein is CASIQSGGHVAEQFF. In DNA form, the CDR3 reads TGTGCCAGCATCCAGAGCGGGGGCCATGTGGCCGAGCAGTTCTTC.

This clonotype has ten or more counts. The rearrangement joins TRBV7-3 to TRBJ2-1, with 11 positions matching TRBD2. Germline V gene data show CDR1 as SGHTA and CDR2 as FQGTGA. V lost 4 bases, J lost 8 bases, and 10 bases stayed unmatched. The CDR3 covers 16 residues. The DNA for the CDR3 is TGTGCCAGCAGCTCCCAAACTAGCGGGAGCTCGTATGAGCAGTTCTTC. Its protein product is CASSSQTSGSSYEQFF.